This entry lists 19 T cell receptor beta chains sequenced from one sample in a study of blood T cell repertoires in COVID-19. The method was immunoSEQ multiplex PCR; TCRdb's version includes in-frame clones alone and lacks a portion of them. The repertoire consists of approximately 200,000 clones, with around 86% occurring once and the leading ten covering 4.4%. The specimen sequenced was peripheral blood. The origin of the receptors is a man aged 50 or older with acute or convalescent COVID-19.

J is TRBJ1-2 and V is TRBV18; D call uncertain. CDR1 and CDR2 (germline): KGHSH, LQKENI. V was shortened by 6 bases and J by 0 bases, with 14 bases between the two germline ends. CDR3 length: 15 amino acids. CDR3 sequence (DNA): TGTGCCAGCTCGCGGCTAGGTCAGACTAACTATGGCTACACCTTC. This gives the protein CASSRLGQTNYGYTF.

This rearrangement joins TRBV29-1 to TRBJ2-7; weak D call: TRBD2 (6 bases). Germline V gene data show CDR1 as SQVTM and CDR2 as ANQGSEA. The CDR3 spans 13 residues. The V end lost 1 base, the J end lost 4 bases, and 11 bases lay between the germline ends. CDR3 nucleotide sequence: TGCAGCGTTGAAGGCGGGGCCGGTTACGAGCAGTACTTC. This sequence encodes CSVEGGAGYEQYF.

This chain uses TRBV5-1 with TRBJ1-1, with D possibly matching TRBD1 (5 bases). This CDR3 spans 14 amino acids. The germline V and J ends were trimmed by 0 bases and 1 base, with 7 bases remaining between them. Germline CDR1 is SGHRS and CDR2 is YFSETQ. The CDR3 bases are TGCGCCAGCAGCTTGGCGGGGGGGAACACTGAAGCTTTCTTT. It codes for CASSLAGGNTEAFF.

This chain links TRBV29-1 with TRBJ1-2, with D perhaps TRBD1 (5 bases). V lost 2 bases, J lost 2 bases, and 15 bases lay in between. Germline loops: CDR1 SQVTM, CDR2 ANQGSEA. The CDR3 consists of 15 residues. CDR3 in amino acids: CSVEMGGRPNYGYTF. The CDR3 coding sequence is TGCAGCGTTGAAATGGGGGGTCGCCCAAACTATGGCTACACCTTC.

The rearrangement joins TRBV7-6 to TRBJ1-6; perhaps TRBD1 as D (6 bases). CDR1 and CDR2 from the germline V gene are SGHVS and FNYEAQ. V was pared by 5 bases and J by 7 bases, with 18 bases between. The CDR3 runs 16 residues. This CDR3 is CASSPRGAGANSPLHF. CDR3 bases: TGTGCCAGCAGCCCACGGGGGGCGGGGGCGAATTCACCCCTCCACTTT. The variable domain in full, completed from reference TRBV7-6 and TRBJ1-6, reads GAGVSQSPRYKVTKRGQDVALRCDPISGHVSLYWYRQALGQGPEFLTYFNYEAQQDKSGLPNDRFSAERPEGSISTLTIQRTEQRDSAMYRCASSPRGAGANSPLHFGNGTRLTVT.

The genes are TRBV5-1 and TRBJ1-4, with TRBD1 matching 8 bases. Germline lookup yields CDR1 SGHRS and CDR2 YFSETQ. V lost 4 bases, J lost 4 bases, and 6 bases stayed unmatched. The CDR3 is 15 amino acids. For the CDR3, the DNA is TGCGCCAGCAGCAACGGACAGGGCAATAATGAAAAACTGTTTTTT. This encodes CASSNGQGNNEKLFF.

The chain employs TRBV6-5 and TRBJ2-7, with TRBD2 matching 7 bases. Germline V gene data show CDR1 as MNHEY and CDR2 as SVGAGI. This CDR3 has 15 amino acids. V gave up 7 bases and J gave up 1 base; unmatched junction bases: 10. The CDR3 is CASTSLLAGSYEQYF. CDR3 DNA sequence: TGTGCCAGCACCTCACTTTTAGCGGGTTCCTACGAGCAGTACTTC.

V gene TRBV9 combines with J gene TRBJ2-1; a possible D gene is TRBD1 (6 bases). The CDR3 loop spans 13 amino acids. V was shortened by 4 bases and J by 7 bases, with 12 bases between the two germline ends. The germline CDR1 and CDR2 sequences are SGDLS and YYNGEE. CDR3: CASSWGTRNEQFF. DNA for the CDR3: TGTGCCAGCAGCTGGGGGACACGTAATGAGCAGTTCTTC.

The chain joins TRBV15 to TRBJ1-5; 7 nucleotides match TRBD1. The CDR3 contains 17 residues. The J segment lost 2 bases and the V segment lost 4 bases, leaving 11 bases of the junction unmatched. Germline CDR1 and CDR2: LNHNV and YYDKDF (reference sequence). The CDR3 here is CATSIPLRDRRNQPQHF. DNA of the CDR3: TGTGCCACCAGCATCCCTCTAAGGGACAGACGCAATCAGCCCCAGCATTTT.

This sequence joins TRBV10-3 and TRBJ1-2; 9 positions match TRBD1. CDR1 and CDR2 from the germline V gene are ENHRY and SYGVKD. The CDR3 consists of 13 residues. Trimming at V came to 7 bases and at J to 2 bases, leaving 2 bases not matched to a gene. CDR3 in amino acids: CAITGQGNYGYTF. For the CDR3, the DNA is TGTGCCATCACCGGACAGGGGAACTATGGCTACACCTTC.

The DNA for the CDR3 is TGTGCCACGTCGGACAGGGCAACTAATGAAAAACTGTTTTTT. The encoded protein is CATSDRATNEKLFF. The chain couples TRBV10-3 to TRBJ1-4, with TRBD1 matching over 8 bases. V shed 10 bases, J shed 0 bases, and the junction held 4 bases outside the gene matches. Germline loops: CDR1 ENHRY, CDR2 SYGVKD. This CDR3 is 14 amino acids long.

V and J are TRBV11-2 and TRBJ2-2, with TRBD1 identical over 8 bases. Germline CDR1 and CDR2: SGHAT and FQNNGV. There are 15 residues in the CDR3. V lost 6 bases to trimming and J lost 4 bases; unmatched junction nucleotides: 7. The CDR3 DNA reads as TGTGCCAGCAGGCGACTCAGGGGGCGCACCGGGGAGCTGTTTTTT. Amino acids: CASRRLRGRTGELFF.

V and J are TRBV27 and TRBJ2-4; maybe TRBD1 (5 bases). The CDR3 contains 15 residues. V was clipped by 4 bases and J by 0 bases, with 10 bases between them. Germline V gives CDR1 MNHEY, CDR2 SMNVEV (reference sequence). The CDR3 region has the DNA TGTGCCAGCAGTTCCCAGGGATTAGCCAAAAACATTCAGTACTTC. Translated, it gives CASSSQGLAKNIQYF.

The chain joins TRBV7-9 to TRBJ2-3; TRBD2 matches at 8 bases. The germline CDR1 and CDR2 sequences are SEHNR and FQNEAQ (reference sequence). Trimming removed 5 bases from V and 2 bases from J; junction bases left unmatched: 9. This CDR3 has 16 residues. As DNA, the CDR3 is TGTGCCAGCAGCCCAAGGACTAGCCCTTACACAGATACGCAGTATTTT. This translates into CASSPRTSPYTDTQYF.

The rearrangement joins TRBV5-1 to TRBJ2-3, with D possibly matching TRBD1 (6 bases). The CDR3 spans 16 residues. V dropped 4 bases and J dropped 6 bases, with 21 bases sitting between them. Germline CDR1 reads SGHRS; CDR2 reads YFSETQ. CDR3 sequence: CASSILRGRPGDTQYF. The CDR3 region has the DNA TGCGCCAGCAGCATCCTCAGGGGACGCCCCGGTGATACGCAGTATTTT.

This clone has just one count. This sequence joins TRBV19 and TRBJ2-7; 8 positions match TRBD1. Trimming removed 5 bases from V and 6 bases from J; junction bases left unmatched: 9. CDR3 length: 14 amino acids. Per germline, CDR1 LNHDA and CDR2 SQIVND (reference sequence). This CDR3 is CASSETGVVPEQYF. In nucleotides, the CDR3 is TGTGCCAGTAGTGAGACAGGGGTAGTACCCGAGCAGTACTTC.

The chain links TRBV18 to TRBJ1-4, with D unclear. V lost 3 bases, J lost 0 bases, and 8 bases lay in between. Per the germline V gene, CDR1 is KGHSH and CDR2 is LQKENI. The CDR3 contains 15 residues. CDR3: CASSPRDTTNEKLFF. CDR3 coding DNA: TGTGCCAGCTCACCCCGGGATACAACTAATGAAAAACTGTTTTTT.

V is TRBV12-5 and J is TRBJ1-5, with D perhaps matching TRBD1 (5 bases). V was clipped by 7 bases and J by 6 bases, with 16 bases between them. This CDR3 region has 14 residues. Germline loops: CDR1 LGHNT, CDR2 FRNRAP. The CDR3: CASVRDFSRQPQHF. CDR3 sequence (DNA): TGTGCTAGTGTTCGGGACTTCTCGCGTCAGCCCCAGCATTTT.

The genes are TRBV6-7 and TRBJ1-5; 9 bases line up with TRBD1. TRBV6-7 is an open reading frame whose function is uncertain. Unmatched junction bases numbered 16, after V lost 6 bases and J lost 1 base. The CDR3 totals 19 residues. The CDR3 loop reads CASRVPWDREPYSNQPQHF. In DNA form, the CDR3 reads TGTGCCAGCAGAGTCCCGTGGGACAGGGAACCCTACAGCAATCAGCCCCAGCATTTT.